Sequencing of this T cell receptor (beta chain) was carried out in a study of T cell responses to AZD1222 COVID-19 vaccine. Broader study findings: The donor cohort was predominantly white British with a female majority, and clonal diversity may have been underestimated.

As to this clone: The antigen is undetermined.

Only in-frame clones appear in the TCRdb table, and some are missing; sequencing was by immunoSEQ multiplex PCR. The table shows approximately 140,000 clones, with around 90% occurring only once. This clonotype was sampled from an adult in good health. The specimen was peripheral blood, collected on day 0 of AZD1222 vaccination.

The CDR3 region is CASSDRNGAKNIQYF. CDR3 sequence (DNA): TGTGCCAGCTCTGACCGAAATGGGGCCAAAAACATTCAGTACTTC. V is TRBV27 and J is TRBJ2-4; D gene uncertain. V lost 8 bases and J lost 1, with 15 bases in between. CDR1 and CDR2 from the germline V gene are MNHEY and SMNVEV (reference sequence). The CDR3 loop spans 15 amino acids.